The 30 T cell receptor beta chains given below trace back to one sample, sequenced in a study of identical twins. MiXCR, applied by TCRdb to the 5' RACE reads, yields one record per CDR3 protein. The sample carries 450,000 to 650,000 distinct CDR3 sequences, roughly 15% recorded once. This same sample was also part of a study on yellow fever vaccine responses in identical twins.

Sequenced: CD4+ T cells sorted from blood. These receptors were collected from a young woman in good health.

This clonotype came up many times. In DNA form, the CDR3 reads TGTGCCAGCAGCCCAAACACCCTAAATGAGCAGTTCTTC. Translation gives CASSPNTLNEQFF. The rearrangement links TRBV7-3 to TRBJ2-1, with D unresolved. There are 13 residues in the CDR3. The germline V gene encodes CDR1 SGHTA and CDR2 FQGTGA. With 5 bases removed from V and 7 bases from J, the gap between germline ends came to 12 bases.

This clonotype was recorded a few times. This chain joins TRBV14 and TRBJ2-5; D possibly uses TRBD1 or TRBD2 (5 bases each). This CDR3 is built from 16 residues. The germline V gene has CDR1 SGHDN and CDR2 FVKESK. V gave up 3 bases and J gave up 1 base, with 15 bases separating them. The CDR3 DNA sequence: TGTGCCAGCAGCCAGGGGACGCACACCTTCCAAGAGACCCAGTACTTC. Amino acids: CASSQGTHTFQETQYF. The full variable domain, its missing parts supplied by reference TRBV14 and TRBJ2-5, is EAGVTQFPSHSVIEKGQTVTLRCDPISGHDNLYWYRRVMGKEIKFLLHFVKESKQDESGMPNNRFLAERTGGTYSTLKVQPAELEDSGVYFCASSQGTHTFQETQYFGPGTRLLVL.

The V and J genes are TRBV6-2 or TRBV6-3 and TRBJ2-5; 8 bases map to TRBD2. The CDR3 has 16 residues. Germline V CDR1 and CDR2: MNHEY, SVGEGT. The V segment lost 6 bases and the J segment 2 bases; nucleotides outside the gene matches: 11. The CDR3 reads CASRPWRGEKQETQYF. The CDR3 DNA reads as TGTGCCAGCAGGCCTTGGCGGGGGGAGAAACAAGAGACCCAGTACTTC.

There are a few counts of this clonotype. The chain combines TRBV15 with TRBJ2-3; D remains unclear. Deletions cut 3 bases from V and 1 base from J, with 11 bases between. From germline, CDR1 is LNHNV and CDR2 YYDKDF (reference sequence). CDR3 length: 15 amino acids. CDR3 sequence (DNA): TGTGCCACCAGCAGGGAGCTCAGGCGCACAGATACGCAGTATTTT. Its translation is CATSRELRRTDTQYF.

The gene calls are TRBV7-3 and TRBJ2-1; D gene unclear. Germline CDR1 and CDR2: SGHTA and FQGTGA. The V end lost 1 base, the J end lost 8 bases, and 12 bases lay between the germline ends. CDR3 length equals 14 residues. The CDR3 bases are TGTGCCAGCAGCTTAAATGGCTTCCCCGATGAGCAGTTCTTC. Protein: CASSLNGFPDEQFF.

This sequence joins TRBV10-3 and TRBJ2-1; the match to TRBD2 covers 7 bases. Per germline, CDR1 ENHRY and CDR2 SYGVKD. The CDR3 runs 15 residues. V was clipped by 11 bases and J by 5 bases; unmatched bases: 15. The CDR3 protein is CASAGLGGVNNEQFF. In DNA form, the CDR3 reads TGTGCCTCTGCCGGACTAGGCGGGGTTAACAATGAGCAGTTCTTC.

The rearrangement uses TRBV5-1 and TRBJ2-4; 9 bases align to TRBD1. The CDR3 is 17 amino acids. Germline V CDR1 and CDR2: SGHRS, YFSETQ. After removal of 3 bases from V and 1 base from J, the junction contained 8 bases not matched to a gene. The DNA for the CDR3 is TGCGCCAGCAGCTCGGGACAGGGTATCGAGGCCAAAAACATTCAGTACTTC. Protein product: CASSSGQGIEAKNIQYF.

V usage is TRBV7-9 and J usage is TRBJ2-3, with D hard to call. The CDR3 length is 13 residues. Germline CDR1 reads SEHNR; CDR2 reads FQNEAQ (reference sequence). With 5 bases removed from V and 0 bases from J, the gap between germline ends came to 6 bases. This CDR3 reads CASSRFSTDTQYF. The CDR3 coding sequence is TGTGCCAGCAGCAGATTCAGCACAGATACGCAGTATTTT.

The genes are TRBV4-2 and TRBJ2-2; 11 nucleotides line up with TRBD2. This CDR3 contains 15 residues. Germline V CDR1 and CDR2: LGHNA, YNFKEQ. Losses at the gene ends were 3 bases for V and 6 bases for J; bases not matched to a gene: 3. The DNA for the CDR3 is TGTGCCAGCAGCCATATACTAGCGGGGGCCGGGGAGCTGTTTTTT. It codes for CASSHILAGAGELFF.

This clonotype has just a few counts. V and J are TRBV12-3 or TRBV12-4 and TRBJ1-1; D possibly corresponds to TRBD1 (5 bases). CDR3 length: 18 amino acids. The V end was cut by 3 bases, the J end by 6 bases, with 26 bases between. The CDR3 nucleotides are TGTGCCAGCAGTTTCGCGGTCTTAGCCGGGGCATTGGGCGCTGAAGCTTTCTTT. Translating it yields CASSFAVLAGALGAEAFF.

The gene calls are TRBV24-1 and TRBJ2-1, with TRBD2 identical over 8 bases. The V and J ends lost 8 bases and 7 bases, in that order; junction bases with no gene match: 12. Germline lookup yields CDR1 KGHDR and CDR2 SFDVKD. CDR3 length: 15 amino acids. CDR3 bases: TGTGCCACCACTGCCGGGACTAGTTCGAGTAATGAGCAGTTCTTC. The encoded protein is CATTAGTSSSNEQFF.

This clonotype was detected only a few times. The chain joins TRBV20-1 to TRBJ1-2; D unresolved. V was cut by 4 bases and J by 8 bases, with 14 bases left in between. CDR1 is DFQATT and CDR2 is SNEGSKA in the germline V gene (reference sequence). The CDR3 extends over 12 amino acids. The CDR3 spells CSAIGSPGGYTF. The CDR3 DNA reads as TGCAGTGCTATTGGATCCCCCGGGGGCTACACCTTC.

This clonotype was counted only a few times. The chain joins TRBV10-2 to TRBJ1-1; 11 bases fit TRBD1. The CDR3 totals 13 residues. Unmatched junction bases numbered 3, after V lost 7 bases and J lost 5 bases. The germline V gene has CDR1 WSHSY and CDR2 SAAADI. CDR3 amino acids: CASTGQGATEAFF. CDR3 DNA: TGCGCCAGCACCGGACAGGGGGCTACTGAAGCTTTCTTT.

This clonotype was observed a handful of times. The rearrangement uses TRBV5-1 and TRBJ2-1; a possible D gene is TRBD2 (5 bases). Between the trimmed V and J ends, which lost 2 bases and 4 bases, there was a span of 10 bases. CDR3 size: 14 residues. The germline gives CDR1 SGHRS, CDR2 YFSETQ. CDR3 in DNA: TGCGCCAGCAGCTTTCTCAGCGGTTACAATGAGCAGTTCTTC. It is translated as CASSFLSGYNEQFF.

V usage is TRBV5-1 and J usage is TRBJ2-2; 7 bases align to TRBD2. The CDR3 length is 17 residues. Germline CDR1 and CDR2: SGHRS and YFSETQ. After removal of 9 bases from V and 5 bases from J, the junction contained 19 bases not matched to a gene. The CDR3 sequence is CATGTRASGSVTGELFF. CDR3 nucleotide sequence: TGCGCCACCGGTACCCGAGCTAGCGGTTCGGTAACCGGGGAGCTGTTTTTT.

This rearrangement joins TRBV27 to TRBJ2-7; maybe TRBD2 (6 bases). V was cut by 3 bases and J by 4 bases, with 13 bases left in between. The germline V gene has CDR1 MNHEY and CDR2 SMNVEV (reference sequence). The CDR3 is made up of 14 amino acids. The CDR3 nucleotides read TGTGCCAGCAGTTTTGGAGGGGCCGGGTACGAGCAGTACTTC. Protein sequence: CASSFGGAGYEQYF.

The rearrangement joins TRBV21-1 to TRBJ2-2; no DNA check was done on the table's D call, TRBD2. TRBV21-1 is labeled a pseudogene. The CDR3 totals 16 residues. CDR3 DNA: TGTGCCAGCACAGGGAGGCGGGAGGCGAACACCGGGGAGCTGTTTTTT. Translating gives CASTGRREANTGELFF.

This clonotype showed up just a few times. This chain connects TRBV14 to TRBJ2-6; D not resolved. The CDR3 length is 16 residues. Trimming shortened V by 6 bases and J by 0 bases, and 12 bases separated the two germline ends. Germline V gives CDR1 SGHDN, CDR2 FVKESK. The CDR3, as DNA: TGTGCCAGCAGGATCGGCAGACACTCTGGGGCCAACGTCCTGACTTTC. Translated: CASRIGRHSGANVLTF.

This clonotype was seen a handful of times. The chain links TRBV19 to TRBJ2-7, with 10 bases fitting TRBD2. CDR1 and CDR2 from the germline V gene are LNHDA and SQIVND (reference sequence). With 4 bases clipped from V and 4 bases from J, the junction kept 7 bases outside the gene matches. The CDR3 totals 15 residues. The CDR3: CASSTTSGKSYEQYF. DNA for the CDR3: TGTGCCAGTAGTACTACTAGCGGGAAGAGTTACGAGCAGTACTTC.

The chain uses TRBV20-1 and TRBJ1-1; D not certain. The germline CDR1 and CDR2 sequences are DFQATT and SNEGSKA (reference sequence). V lost 4 bases, J lost 8 bases, and 14 bases lay in between. This CDR3 region has 12 residues. CDR3 in DNA: TGCAGTGCTAAGCCACCCGCGCAGGAAGCTTTCTTT. It translates to CSAKPPAQEAFF.

This chain uses TRBV20-1 with TRBJ2-1, with 7 bases fitting TRBD1. This CDR3 has 12 residues. CDR1 is DFQATT and CDR2 is SNEGSKA in the germline V gene (reference sequence). V trimming: 6 bases; J trimming: 5 bases; junction bases outside the gene matches: 4. CDR3 amino acids: CSAPQGNNEQFF. CDR3 in DNA: TGCAGTGCCCCACAGGGGAACAATGAGCAGTTCTTC.

This clonotype was detected many times. V is TRBV28 and J is TRBJ2-3; 9 positions match TRBD1. J gave up 4 bases and V 6 bases, and 8 bases lay outside the gene matches. This CDR3 has 15 amino acids. Germline values: CDR1 MDHEN, CDR2 SYDVKM. CDR3 region: CASRWTGDMADTQYF. Here the CDR3 DNA reads TGTGCCAGCAGGTGGACAGGGGATATGGCAGATACGCAGTATTTT.

This clonotype occurred a few times. The chain links TRBV29-1 to TRBJ2-1; D is undetermined. The V and J ends lost 3 bases and 0 bases respectively, with 9 bases between them. The germline V gene has CDR1 SQVTM and CDR2 ANQGSEA. This CDR3 contains 14 residues. The CDR3 reads CSVEGRPSYNEQFF. The CDR3 bases are TGCAGCGTTGAGGGCAGGCCCTCCTACAATGAGCAGTTCTTC.

This clonotype has only a few counts. The rearrangement uses TRBV5-6 and TRBJ2-1, with TRBD2 matching 7 bases. Germline V gene sequence: CDR1 SGHDT, CDR2 YYEEEE. The V gene end was trimmed by 3 bases and the J gene end by 0 bases; junction bases not matched to a gene: 6. The CDR3 consists of 16 residues. The CDR3 DNA follows: TGTGCCAGCAGCTCCCCAGGACTAGTCTCCTACAATGAGCAGTTCTTC. This sequence encodes CASSSPGLVSYNEQFF.

This clonotype appeared a few times. The chain combines TRBV28 with TRBJ2-3; 9 bases line up with TRBD2. The germline V gene has CDR1 MDHEN and CDR2 SYDVKM. V lost 2 bases, J lost 2 bases, and 8 bases stayed unmatched. The CDR3 is made up of 17 amino acids. The CDR3 spells CASSLPDSGRTTDTQYF. In DNA, the CDR3 is TGTGCCAGCAGTTTACCCGACAGCGGGAGGACCACAGATACGCAGTATTTT.

This clonotype has just a few counts. The V and J genes are TRBV12-3 or TRBV12-4 and TRBJ2-1; 8 nucleotides agree with TRBD2. After removal of 3 bases from V and 15 bases from J, the junction contained 10 bases not matched to a gene. CDR3 length equals 13 residues. In nucleotides, the CDR3 is TGTGCCAGCAGTTTTTTCGCGGGGGGATTGGCGTTCTTC. Residues: CASSFFAGGLAFF.

This clonotype was seen more than once but under ten times. The chain has TRBV6-5 and TRBJ1-2; 10 bases fit TRBD1. CDR3 length: 15 residues. The V and J ends lost 3 bases and 6 bases, in that order; junction bases with no gene match: 7. The germline V gene has CDR1 MNHEY and CDR2 SVGAGI. The CDR3 region has the DNA TGTGCCAGCAGTTATTCCGGGACAGGGGTCGATGGCTACACCTTC. Amino acid sequence: CASSYSGTGVDGYTF.

This clonotype was detected only a few times. V usage is TRBV7-9 and J usage is TRBJ2-7; TRBD1 agrees at 8 bases. CDR3 length: 16 amino acids. Losses at the gene ends were 2 bases for V and 4 bases for J; bases not matched to a gene: 10. Germline assignment: CDR1 SEHNR and CDR2 FQNEAQ (reference sequence). Here the CDR3 DNA reads TGTGCCAGCAGCTTACCAGGGGGCGTCGGTATTTACGAGCAGTACGTC. It specifies CASSLPGGVGIYEQYV.

The rearrangement links TRBV7-9 to TRBJ1-3; no clear D gene. The CDR3 is 16 amino acids. Between the trimmed V and J ends, which lost 2 bases and 0 bases, there was a span of 11 bases. Germline CDR1 reads SEHNR; CDR2 reads FQNEAQ (reference sequence). The CDR3 is CASSLRGNVSGNTIYF. CDR3 coding DNA: TGTGCCAGCAGCTTACGAGGGAACGTCTCTGGAAACACCATATATTTT.

This clonotype was counted a few times. The chain recombines TRBV15 with TRBJ2-5; 9 bases are shared with TRBD2. This CDR3 is built from 16 residues. Germline-derived CDR1 and CDR2 are LNHNV and YYDKDF (reference sequence). After removal of 1 base from V and 4 bases from J, the junction contained 7 bases not matched to a gene. CDR3 sequence: CATSRGIAGELETQYF. The CDR3 nucleotides are TGTGCCACCAGCAGAGGGATAGCGGGGGAGTTAGAGACCCAGTACTTC.